One and the same sample provided the 23 T cell receptor beta chains below, sequenced in a study of CD8 T cells in ankylosing spondylitis (dated 2017 in TCRdb). No antigens are known for them. Preparation of the library involved 5' RACE. Sequencer: Illumina HiSeq 2500. Using fastp at Q25 and MiXCR, TCRdb reprocessed the public reads and kept productive beta chains. CDR3 protein duplicates are merged, each entry listing the most common genes and DNA. Present in this sample are roughly 470,000 distinct CDR3 sequences, roughly 26% of which were seen just once. The biggest ten clones account for 0.89% of the sample. General conclusions and limits of the study: Blood from ankylosing spondylitis patients appeared to be characterized by a TCR beta motif made up of several highly homologous amino acid variants.

Material for sequencing was blood, either unsorted or a sorted T cell fraction (not recorded which). The receptors stem from a male donor with ankylosing spondylitis.

On this clonotype itself: At one end the junction does not follow the germline gene, possibly because of a read error. The chain combines TRBV5-5 with TRBJ1-6, with D maybe TRBD1 (5 bases). The length of the CDR3 is 17 residues. Looked up from germline, CDR1 is SGHKS and CDR2 is YYEKEE (reference sequence). The CDR3 coding sequence is TGTGTCAGCAGCTCGACTCCGGGAGGGGCTTATAATTCACCCCTCCACTTT. Its translation: CVSSSTPGGAYNSPLHF.

This clonotype was found many times. V gene TRBV5-1 combines with J gene TRBJ2-2; 11 bases are shared with TRBD2. The CDR3 totals 18 residues. Germline V gene data show CDR1 as SGHRS and CDR2 as YFSETQ. Germline trimming cut 5 bases from V and 5 bases from J; bases unmatched to any gene: 14. The DNA for the CDR3 is TGCGCCAGCAGAGAGCCGGGACTAGCGGAAACGAGGACCGGGGAGCTGTTTTTT. Translating it yields CASREPGLAETRTGELFF.

This clonotype was seen more than once but under ten times. V and J are TRBV11-3 and TRBJ2-3; unclear D gene. The V gene's germline CDR1 is SGHNT and CDR2 YENEEA. Trimming stripped 3 bases from V and 9 bases from J, with 25 bases between. The CDR3 runs 17 residues. Here the CDR3 DNA reads TGTGCCAGCAGCTTTGGTGAGAAGAGACCCTGGATCGAGACGCAGTATTTT. Protein product: CASSFGEKRPWIETQYF.

This sequence joins TRBV5-1 and TRBJ2-2, with TRBD1 matching 7 bases. V gave up 2 bases and J gave up 3 bases; unmatched junction bases: 10. The length of the CDR3 is 17 residues. Germline lookup yields CDR1 SGHRS and CDR2 YFSETQ. This CDR3 is CASSFNVRGLDTGELFF. The CDR3 bases are TGCGCCAGCAGCTTCAACGTTAGGGGGCTTGACACCGGGGAGCTGTTTTTT.

V gene TRBV6-6 combines with J gene TRBJ2-3, with D perhaps matching TRBD1 (5 bases). CDR3 length: 13 residues. V lost 2 bases to trimming and J lost 5 bases, with 8 bases between them. Germline loops: CDR1 MNHNY, CDR2 SVGAGI (reference sequence). The CDR3, as DNA: TGTGCCAGCAGTTACGTAGGGGAAGATACGCAGTATTTT. The encoded protein is CASSYVGEDTQYF.

This sequence joins TRBV5-1 and TRBJ2-5; no reliable D call. From germline, CDR1 is SGHRS and CDR2 YFSETQ. Trimming left V 2 bases short and J 2 bases short, with 7 bases between. The CDR3 spans 13 residues. The CDR3: CASSFQVQETQYF. The CDR3 DNA reads as TGCGCCAGCAGCTTCCAAGTACAAGAGACCCAGTACTTC. The full variable domain, its missing parts supplied by reference TRBV5-1 and TRBJ2-5, is KAGVTQTPRYLIKTRGQQVTLSCSPISGHRSVSWYQQTPGQGLQFLFEYFSETQRNKGNFPGRFSGRQFSNSRSEMNVSTLELGDSALYLCASSFQVQETQYFGPGTRLLVL.

The table lists this clonotype with a few counts. The chain is built from TRBV21-1 and TRBJ2-1; no DNA check was done on the table's D call, TRBD2. TRBV21-1 is deemed a pseudogene. CDR3 length: 22 amino acids. CDR3 DNA: TGTGCCAGCAGCAAAGGGCCTCCCGGACTAGCGGGAGGGCCGGGGTCCTACAATGAGCAGTTCTTC. This translates into CASSKGPPGLAGGPGSYNEQFF.

The rearrangement links TRBV15 to TRBJ2-1; unclear D gene. The ends were cut back, 0 bases at V and 5 bases at J, with 11 bases in the middle. CDR3 length: 15 residues. The germline V gene has CDR1 LNHNV and CDR2 YYDKDF (reference sequence). This CDR3 is CATSRDWGADNEQFF. In nucleotides, the CDR3 is TGTGCCACCAGCAGAGATTGGGGTGCCGACAATGAGCAGTTCTTC.

This clonotype was counted many times. V and J are TRBV20-1 and TRBJ2-7; no clear D. This CDR3 has 14 residues. Germline V gene sequence: CDR1 DFQATT, CDR2 SNEGSKA (reference sequence). V was trimmed by 6 bases and J by 2 bases, leaving 17 bases between them. Here the CDR3 reads CSAVHGTATYEQYF. DNA for the CDR3: TGCAGTGCCGTCCACGGCACAGCTACCTACGAGCAGTACTTC.

The chain carries TRBV20-1 and TRBJ2-1; 8 bases agree with TRBD2. The CDR3 length is 15 residues. Germline loops: CDR1 DFQATT, CDR2 SNEGSKA (reference sequence). The junction had 5 bases not matched to a gene; V was cut back by 0 bases and J by 4 bases. CDR3 sequence (DNA): TGCAGTGCTAGAGATAGGGCGGGAGGATACAATGAGCAGTTCTTC. It is translated as CSARDRAGGYNEQFF.

This clonotype has just a few counts. The genes are TRBV5-1 and TRBJ1-2; TRBD1 agrees at 7 bases. J lost 2 bases, V lost 0 bases, and 7 bases had no gene match. This CDR3 is 16 amino acids long. Germline loops: CDR1 SGHRS, CDR2 YFSETQ. The CDR3 spells CASSLGDRAINYGYTF. The CDR3 DNA reads TGCGCCAGCAGCTTGGGAGACAGGGCCATAAACTATGGCTACACCTTC.

The chain links TRBV20-1 to TRBJ2-1; D ambiguous. CDR3 length equals 13 residues. Germline V gives CDR1 DFQATT, CDR2 SNEGSKA (reference sequence). V gave up 7 bases and J gave up 6 bases, with 16 bases separating them. The CDR3 region has the DNA TGCAGTGTAGCCCGCCCCGGAGCCAATGAGCAGTTCTTC. Amino acid sequence: CSVARPGANEQFF.

This clonotype was seen a single time. The J gene is TRBJ2-7, the V gene TRBV7-9; a weak D match, TRBD1 (5 bases). This CDR3 is 14 amino acids long. Germline CDR1 is SEHNR and CDR2 is FQNEAQ (reference sequence). V was pared by 5 bases and J by 2 bases, with 13 bases between. CDR3 amino acids: CASSASGATYEQYF. CDR3 in DNA: TGTGCCAGCAGCGCAAGTGGGGCTACCTACGAGCAGTACTTC.

DNA of the CDR3: TGTGCCAGCAGCACACTAGCGTTGAGCTCCTACAATGAGCAGTTCTTC. As protein: CASSTLALSSYNEQFF. The V call is TRBV7-8, the J call TRBJ2-1; 7 positions match TRBD2. Germline-derived CDR1 and CDR2 are SGHVS and FQNEAQ. The junction had 7 bases not matched to a gene; V was cut back by 5 bases and J by 0 bases. The CDR3 is 16 amino acids.

V is TRBV3-1 and J is TRBJ2-1; either TRBD1 or TRBD2 may fit D (5 bases each). The V end lost 0 bases, the J end lost 2 bases, and 8 bases lay between the germline ends. The CDR3 consists of 15 residues. CDR1 and CDR2 from the germline V gene are LGHDT and YNNKEL (reference sequence). In nucleotides, the CDR3 is TGTGCCAGCAGCCAAGACACGGGACCCTACAATGAGCAGTTCTTC. Amino acids: CASSQDTGPYNEQFF.

The V call is TRBV7-9, the J call TRBJ2-7; 11 nucleotides line up with TRBD2. The J segment lost 2 bases and the V segment lost 6 bases, leaving 6 bases of the junction unmatched. Germline V gives CDR1 SEHNR, CDR2 FQNEAQ (reference sequence). The CDR3 is 15 amino acids. The CDR3 DNA sequence: TGTGCCAGCAGTTATAGCGGGAGGGCCACCTACGAGCAGTACTTC. This gives the protein CASSYSGRATYEQYF.

This chain joins TRBV11-3 and TRBJ2-7; D not resolved. The CDR3 length is 14 residues. The germline V gene encodes CDR1 SGHNT and CDR2 YENEEA. The V end lost 1 base, the J end lost 2 bases, and 9 bases lay between the germline ends. The CDR3 coding sequence is TGTGCCAGCAGCTTAGGAGCCAGTACCTACGAGCAGTACGTC. Protein product: CASSLGASTYEQYV.

The rearrangement uses TRBV24-1 and TRBJ1-1; D not resolved. The V gene's germline CDR1 is KGHDR and CDR2 SFDVKD. The CDR3 contains 13 residues. The V end was cut by 9 bases, the J end by 2 bases, with 12 bases between. In DNA, the CDR3 is TGTGCCACCCAGGCGGAGGTTAACACTGAAGCTTTCTTT. Its protein is CATQAEVNTEAFF.

This chain links TRBV6-5 with TRBJ2-2; 9 bases fit TRBD1. CDR1 is MNHEY and CDR2 is SVGAGI in the germline V gene. With 8 bases clipped from V and 4 bases from J, the junction kept 8 bases outside the gene matches. The CDR3 totals 15 residues. CDR3 amino acids: CASGIQGAGTGELFF. The CDR3 coding sequence is TGTGCCAGCGGTATACAGGGGGCGGGCACCGGGGAGCTGTTTTTT.

This clonotype was found a few times. CDR3: CASRSIDSPGEQYF. The CDR3 nucleotides are TGTGCCAGCAGGAGCATAGACTCCCCGGGGGAGCAGTACTTC. This sequence joins TRBV7-2 and TRBJ2-7; D might be TRBD2 (5 bases). In germline, CDR1 is SGHTA, CDR2 FQGNSA. V was clipped by 6 bases and J by 7 bases, with 19 bases between them. The length of the CDR3 is 14 residues.

DNA for the CDR3: TGTGCCAGCACCCTTACGACTAGCGGGATCACAGATACGCAGTATTTT. It translates to CASTLTTSGITDTQYF. The chain couples TRBV5-5 to TRBJ2-3, with TRBD2 matching 11 bases. Germline loops: CDR1 SGHKS, CDR2 YYEKEE (reference sequence). The CDR3 contains 16 residues. The trim removed 6 bases at V and 2 bases at J, leaving 8 bases unmatched.

This chain uses TRBV24-1 with TRBJ2-1, with 16 bases matching TRBD2. CDR3 length equals 20 residues. V dropped 3 bases and J dropped 2; count of bases not matched to a gene: 9. Germline assignment: CDR1 KGHDR and CDR2 SFDVKD. The CDR3 DNA sequence: TGTGCCACCAGTGATCCCGGGACTAGCGGGAGGGCACGCACCTACAATGAGCAGTTCTTC. Its protein is CATSDPGTSGRARTYNEQFF.

Only a few counts were recorded for this clonotype. CDR3 residues: CASSQTSTYNEQFF. The CDR3 DNA follows: TGTGCCAGCAGCCAAACAAGCACCTACAATGAGCAGTTCTTC. The chain combines TRBV14 with TRBJ2-1; D remains ambiguous. This CDR3 is 14 amino acids long. Trimming shortened V by 2 bases and J by 2 bases, and 7 bases separated the two germline ends. Germline V CDR1 and CDR2: SGHDN, FVKESK. Based on the CDR3 plus reference TRBV14 and TRBJ2-1, the full variable domain is EAGVTQFPSHSVIEKGQTVTLRCDPISGHDNLYWYRRVMGKEIKFLLHFVKESKQDESGMPNNRFLAERTGGTYSTLKVQPAELEDSGVYFCASSQTSTYNEQFFGPGTRLTVL.